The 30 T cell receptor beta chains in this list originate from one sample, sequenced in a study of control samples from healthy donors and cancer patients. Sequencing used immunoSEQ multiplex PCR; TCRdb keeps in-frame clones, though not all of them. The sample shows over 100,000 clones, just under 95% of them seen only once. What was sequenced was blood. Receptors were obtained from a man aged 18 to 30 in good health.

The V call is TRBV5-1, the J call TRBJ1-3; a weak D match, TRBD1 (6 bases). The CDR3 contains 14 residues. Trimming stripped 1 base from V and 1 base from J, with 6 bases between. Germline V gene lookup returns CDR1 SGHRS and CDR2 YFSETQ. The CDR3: CASSLTGSGNTIYF. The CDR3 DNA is TGCGCCAGCAGCTTGACAGGGTCTGGAAACACCATATATTTT.

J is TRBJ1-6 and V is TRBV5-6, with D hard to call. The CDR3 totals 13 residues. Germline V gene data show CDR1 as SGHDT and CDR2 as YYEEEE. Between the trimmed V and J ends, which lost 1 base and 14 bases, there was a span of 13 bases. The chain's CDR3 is CASSLFTTSTLHF. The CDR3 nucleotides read TGTGCCAGCAGCTTGTTCACCACATCCACCCTCCACTTT.

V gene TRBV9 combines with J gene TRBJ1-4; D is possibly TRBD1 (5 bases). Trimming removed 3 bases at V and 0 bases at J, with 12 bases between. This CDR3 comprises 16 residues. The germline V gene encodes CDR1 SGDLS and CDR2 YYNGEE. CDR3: CASSAKKGATNEKLFF. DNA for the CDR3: TGTGCCAGCAGCGCCAAAAAAGGGGCAACTAATGAAAAACTGTTTTTT.

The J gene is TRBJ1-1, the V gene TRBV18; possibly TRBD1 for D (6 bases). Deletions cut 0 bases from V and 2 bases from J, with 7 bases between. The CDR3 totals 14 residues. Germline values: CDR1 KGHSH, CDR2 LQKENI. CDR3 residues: CASSPPTGNTEAFF. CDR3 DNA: TGTGCCAGCTCACCACCGACAGGCAACACTGAAGCTTTCTTT.

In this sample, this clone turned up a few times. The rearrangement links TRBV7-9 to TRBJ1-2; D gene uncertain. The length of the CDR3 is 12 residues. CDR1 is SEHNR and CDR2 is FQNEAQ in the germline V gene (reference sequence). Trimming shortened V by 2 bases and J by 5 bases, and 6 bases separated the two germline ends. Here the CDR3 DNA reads TGTGCCAGCAGCTTAACGGGTTATGGCTACACCTTC. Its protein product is CASSLTGYGYTF.

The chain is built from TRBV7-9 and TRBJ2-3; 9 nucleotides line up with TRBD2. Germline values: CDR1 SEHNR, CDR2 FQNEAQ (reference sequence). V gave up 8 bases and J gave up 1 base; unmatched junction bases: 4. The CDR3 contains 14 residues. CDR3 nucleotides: TGTGCCAGCGCCCGGACTAGCGGCACAGATACGCAGTATTTT. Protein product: CASARTSGTDTQYF.

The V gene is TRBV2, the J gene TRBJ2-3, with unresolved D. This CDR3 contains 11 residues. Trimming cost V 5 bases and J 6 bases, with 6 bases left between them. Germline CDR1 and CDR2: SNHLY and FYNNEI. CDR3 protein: CASSPPDTQYF. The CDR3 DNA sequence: TGTGCCAGCAGTCCCCCGGATACGCAGTATTTT. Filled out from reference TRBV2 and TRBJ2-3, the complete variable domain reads EPEVTQTPSHQVTQMGQEVILRCVPISNHLYFYWYRQILGQKVEFLVSFYNNEISEKSEIFDDQFSVERPDGSNFTLKIRSTKLEDSAMYFCASSPPDTQYFGPGTRLTVL.

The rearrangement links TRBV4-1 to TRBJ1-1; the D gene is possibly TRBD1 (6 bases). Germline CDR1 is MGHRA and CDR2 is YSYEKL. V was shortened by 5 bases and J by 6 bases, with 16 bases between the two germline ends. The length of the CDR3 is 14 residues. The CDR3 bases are TGCGCCAGCAGCAAAACAGGGAGTTCGGCTGAAGCTTTCTTT. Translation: CASSKTGSSAEAFF.

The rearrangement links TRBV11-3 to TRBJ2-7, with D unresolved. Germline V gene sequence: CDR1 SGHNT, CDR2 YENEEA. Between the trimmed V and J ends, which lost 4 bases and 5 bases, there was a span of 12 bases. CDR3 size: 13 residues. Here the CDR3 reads CASSSMGGDEQYF. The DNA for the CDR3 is TGTGCCAGCAGCTCGATGGGTGGCGACGAGCAGTACTTC.

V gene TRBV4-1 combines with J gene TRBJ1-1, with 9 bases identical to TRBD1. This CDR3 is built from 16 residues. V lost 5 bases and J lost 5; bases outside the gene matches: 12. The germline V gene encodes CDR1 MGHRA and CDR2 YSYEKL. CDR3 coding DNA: TGCGCCAGCAGCACCCGGGACAGGGTTTCTGGGACTGAAGCTTTCTTT. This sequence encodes CASSTRDRVSGTEAFF.

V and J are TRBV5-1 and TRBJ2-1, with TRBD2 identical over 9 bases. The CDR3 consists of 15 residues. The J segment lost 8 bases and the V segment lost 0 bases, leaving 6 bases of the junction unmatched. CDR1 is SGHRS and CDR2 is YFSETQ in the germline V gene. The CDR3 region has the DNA TGCGCCAGCAGCTTGGCCGGACTAGCGCTCGATGAGCAGTTCTTC. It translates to CASSLAGLALDEQFF.

This chain's CDR3 is CASREEGTDTQYF. CDR3 coding DNA: TGCGCCAGCAGAGAGGAGGGGACAGATACGCAGTATTTT. The chain combines TRBV10-1 with TRBJ2-3; D may be TRBD2 (6 bases). Deletions cut 6 bases from V and 3 bases from J, with 10 bases between. The V gene's germline CDR1 is WNHNN and CDR2 SYGVQD (reference sequence). This CDR3 is built from 13 residues.

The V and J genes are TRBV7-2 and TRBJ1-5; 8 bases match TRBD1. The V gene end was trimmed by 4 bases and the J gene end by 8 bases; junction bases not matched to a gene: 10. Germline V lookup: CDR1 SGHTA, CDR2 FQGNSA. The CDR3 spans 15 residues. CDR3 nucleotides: TGTGCCAGCAGCTCACAGACAGGGGTTGGGGAGCCCCAGCATTTT. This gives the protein CASSSQTGVGEPQHF.

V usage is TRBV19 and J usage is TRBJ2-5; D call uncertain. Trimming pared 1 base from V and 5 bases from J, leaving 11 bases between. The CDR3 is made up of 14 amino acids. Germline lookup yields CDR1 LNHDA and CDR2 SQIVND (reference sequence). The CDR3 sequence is CASSIVLDPETQYF. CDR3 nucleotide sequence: TGTGCCAGTAGTATAGTCCTGGATCCGGAGACCCAGTACTTC.

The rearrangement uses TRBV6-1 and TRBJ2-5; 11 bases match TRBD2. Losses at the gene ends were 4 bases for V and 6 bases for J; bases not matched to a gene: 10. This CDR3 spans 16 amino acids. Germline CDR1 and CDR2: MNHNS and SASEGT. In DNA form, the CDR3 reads TGTGCCAGCAGTGTCCTTAGCGGGGGGGCTTTGAAGACCCAGTACTTC. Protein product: CASSVLSGGALKTQYF.

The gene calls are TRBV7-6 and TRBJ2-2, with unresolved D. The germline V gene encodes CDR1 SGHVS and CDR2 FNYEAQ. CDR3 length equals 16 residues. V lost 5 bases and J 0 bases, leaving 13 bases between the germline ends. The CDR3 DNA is TGTGCCAGCAGCCCTAGGCTATCCCCGAACACCGGGGAGCTGTTTTTT. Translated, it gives CASSPRLSPNTGELFF.

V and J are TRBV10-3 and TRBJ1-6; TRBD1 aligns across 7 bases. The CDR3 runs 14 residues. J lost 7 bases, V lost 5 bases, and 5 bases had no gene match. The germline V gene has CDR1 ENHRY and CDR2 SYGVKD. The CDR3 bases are TGTGCCATCAGTCGCCGGGACAGCAATTCACCCCTCCACTTT. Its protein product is CAISRRDSNSPLHF.

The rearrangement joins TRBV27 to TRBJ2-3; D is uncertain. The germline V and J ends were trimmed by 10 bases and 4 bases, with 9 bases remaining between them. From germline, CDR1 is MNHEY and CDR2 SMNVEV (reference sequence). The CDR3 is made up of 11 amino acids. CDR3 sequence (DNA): TGTGCCATCGGTTTCCCAGATACGCAGTATTTT. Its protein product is CAIGFPDTQYF.

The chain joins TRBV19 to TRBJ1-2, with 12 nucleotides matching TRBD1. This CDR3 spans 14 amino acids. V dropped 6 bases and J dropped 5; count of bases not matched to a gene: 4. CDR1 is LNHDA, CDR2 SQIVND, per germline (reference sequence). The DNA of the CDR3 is TGTGCCAGTAGCAAGGGACAGGGGGCATATGGCTACACCTTC. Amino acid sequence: CASSKGQGAYGYTF.

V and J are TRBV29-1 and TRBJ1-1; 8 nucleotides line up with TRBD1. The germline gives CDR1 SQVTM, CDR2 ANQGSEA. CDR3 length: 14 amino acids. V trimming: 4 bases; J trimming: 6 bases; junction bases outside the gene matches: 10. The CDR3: CSVVQGAEDAEAFF. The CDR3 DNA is TGCAGCGTTGTCCAGGGGGCGGAGGACGCTGAAGCTTTCTTT.

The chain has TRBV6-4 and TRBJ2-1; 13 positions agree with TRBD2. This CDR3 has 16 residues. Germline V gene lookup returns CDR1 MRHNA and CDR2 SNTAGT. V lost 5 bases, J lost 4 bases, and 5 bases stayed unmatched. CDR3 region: CASSHKLAGGYNEQFF. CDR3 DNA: TGTGCCAGCAGTCACAAACTAGCGGGGGGGTACAATGAGCAGTTCTTC.

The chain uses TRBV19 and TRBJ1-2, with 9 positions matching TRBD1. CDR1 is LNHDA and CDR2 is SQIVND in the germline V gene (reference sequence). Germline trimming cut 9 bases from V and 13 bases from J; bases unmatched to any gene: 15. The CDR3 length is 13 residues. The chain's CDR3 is CASSPGTGTPGTF. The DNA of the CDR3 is TGTGCCAGCTCACCCGGGACAGGGACCCCCGGCACCTTC.

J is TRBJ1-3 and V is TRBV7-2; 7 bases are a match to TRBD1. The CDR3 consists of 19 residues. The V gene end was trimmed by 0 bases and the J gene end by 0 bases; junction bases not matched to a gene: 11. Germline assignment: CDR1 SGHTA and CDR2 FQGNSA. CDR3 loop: CASSLAFGRGYISGNTIYF. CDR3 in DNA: TGTGCCAGCAGCTTAGCGTTCGGCAGGGGGTATATCTCTGGAAACACCATATATTTT.

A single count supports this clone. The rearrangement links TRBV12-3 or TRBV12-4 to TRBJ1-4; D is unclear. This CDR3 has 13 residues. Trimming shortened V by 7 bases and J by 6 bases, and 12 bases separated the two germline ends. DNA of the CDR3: TGTGCCAGCACCATAAGGGTCGATGAAAAACTGTTTTTT. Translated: CASTIRVDEKLFF.

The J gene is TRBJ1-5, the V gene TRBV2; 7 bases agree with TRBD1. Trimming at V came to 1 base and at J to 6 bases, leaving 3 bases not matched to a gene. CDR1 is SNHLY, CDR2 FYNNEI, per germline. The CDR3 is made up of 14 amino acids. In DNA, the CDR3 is TGTGCCAGCAGTGAAGAGGCAGGGGGTCAGCCCCAGCATTTT. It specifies CASSEEAGGQPQHF.

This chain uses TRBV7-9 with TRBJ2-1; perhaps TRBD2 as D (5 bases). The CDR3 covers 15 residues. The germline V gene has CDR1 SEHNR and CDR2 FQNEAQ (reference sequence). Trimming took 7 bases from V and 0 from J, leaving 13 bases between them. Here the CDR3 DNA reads TGTGCCAGCACAGGACTCACGAGCTCCTACAATGAGCAGTTCTTC. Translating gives CASTGLTSSYNEQFF. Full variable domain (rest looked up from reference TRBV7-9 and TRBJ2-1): DTGVSQNPRHKITKRGQNVTFRCDPISEHNRLYWYRQTLGQGPEFLTYFQNEAQLEKSRLLSDRFSAERPKGSFSTLEIQRTEQGDSAMYLCASTGLTSSYNEQFFGPGTRLTVL.

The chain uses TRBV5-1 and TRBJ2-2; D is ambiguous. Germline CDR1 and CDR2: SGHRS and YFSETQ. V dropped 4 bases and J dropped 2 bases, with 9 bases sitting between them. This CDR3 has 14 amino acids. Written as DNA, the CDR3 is TGCGCCAGCAGCGGCACACCCAACACCGGGGAGCTGTTTTTT. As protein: CASSGTPNTGELFF.

The CDR3 nucleotides are TGTGCCAGCAGTTTAGGGGGGGGCACCGGGGAGCTGTTTTTT. It specifies CASSLGGGTGELFF. The chain has TRBV27 and TRBJ2-2; 7 bases map to TRBD2. The CDR3 is made up of 14 amino acids. Germline values: CDR1 MNHEY, CDR2 SMNVEV (reference sequence). V lost 2 bases and J lost 4; bases outside the gene matches: 1.

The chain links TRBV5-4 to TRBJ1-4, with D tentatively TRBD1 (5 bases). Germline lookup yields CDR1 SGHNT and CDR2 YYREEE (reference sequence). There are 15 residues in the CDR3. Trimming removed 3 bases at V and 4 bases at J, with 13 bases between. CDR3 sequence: CASSWDVGNNEKLFF. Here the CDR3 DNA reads TGTGCCAGCAGCTGGGACGTTGGGAATAATGAAAAACTGTTTTTT.

The CDR3 DNA reads as TGTGCCAGCAGCTTTAATGGGGGGGACCAAGAGACCCAGTACTTC. This codes for CASSFNGGDQETQYF. The chain has TRBV7-2 and TRBJ2-5, with TRBD2 identical over 7 bases. After removal of 3 bases from V and 0 bases from J, the junction contained 4 bases not matched to a gene. In germline, CDR1 is SGHTA, CDR2 FQGNSA. This CDR3 comprises 15 residues. Variable domain in full (rest from reference TRBV7-2 and TRBJ2-5): GAGVSQSPSNKVTEKGKDVELRCDPISGHTALYWYRQSLGQGLEFLIYFQGNSAPDKSGLPSDRFSAERTGGSVSTLTIQRTQQEDSAVYLCASSFNGGDQETQYFGPGTRLLVL.